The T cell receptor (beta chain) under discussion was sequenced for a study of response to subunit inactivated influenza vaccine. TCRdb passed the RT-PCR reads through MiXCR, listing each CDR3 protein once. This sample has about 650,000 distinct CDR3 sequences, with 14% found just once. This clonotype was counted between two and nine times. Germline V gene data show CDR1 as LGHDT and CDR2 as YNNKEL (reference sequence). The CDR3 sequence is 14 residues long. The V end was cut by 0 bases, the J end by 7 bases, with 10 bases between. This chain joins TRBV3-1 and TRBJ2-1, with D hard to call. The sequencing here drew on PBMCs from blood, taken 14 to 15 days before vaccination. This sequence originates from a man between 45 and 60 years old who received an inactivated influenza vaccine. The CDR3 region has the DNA TGTGCCAGCAGCCAAGATACCAGCAATAATGAGCAGTTCTTC. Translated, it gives CASSQDTSNNEQFF.